This T cell receptor (beta chain) comes out of a study of molecular identifiers for immune sequencing clone quantification. Points from the study as a whole: Clones above 20 RNA copies held over 97% of effector molecules, under 1% in naive cells. Because of identical TCR molecules sharing a barcode, sizes of highly expanded clones could be underestimated.

Sorting was used to obtain naive CD8 T cells (CD8+CD4-CCR7+CD45RA+). TCRdb ran MiXCR on the PCR reads and lists one entry per CDR3 protein. The sample contains 12,000 or so distinct CDR3 sequences, approximately 20% of which appear only once. The CDR3 covers 14 residues. The germline CDR1 and CDR2 sequences are SGHTS and YDEGEE. V was trimmed by 0 bases and J by 2 bases, leaving 9 bases between them. This clonotype was detected only a few times. Its matching antigen is unknown. The source of this sequence is a human donor in good health. Some libraries in this study had Jurkat cell RNA spiked in. This rearrangement joins TRBV5-8 to TRBJ2-7, with a tentative D call TRBD2 (5 bases). The sequenced sample was naive CD8+ T cells from blood, with Jurkat cell RNA spiked in. The subset was: FACS-sorted CD8+CD4-CCR7+CD45RA+ naive T cells. This CDR3 is CASSLGGSAYEQYF. The CDR3 DNA is TGTGCCAGCAGCTTGGGAGGGTCGGCCTACGAGCAGTACTTC.